This TCR beta chain was recorded in a study of blood T cells in healthy people across ages (dated by TCRdb to the mid-2010s). Describing the broader study: In model experiments, template switching captured about one uniquely barcoded TCR beta cDNA molecule for every two T cells. Using deep sequencing normalized with unique cDNA molecular identifiers, the study measured how TCR beta repertoire diversity changes with age. The donors were divided into four age groups: young (average approximately 17 years), middle-aged (about 40), aged (62) and long-lived (nearly 85). To avoid experimental bias, donors of different ages were distributed randomly across sequencing lanes. For two donors (one aged 18 to 29 and one aged 80 or older), the study analyzed two additional independent replicas of 1 million unique cDNA reads from the same blood draw. Beyond this particular receptor, the publication reports: Observed TCR beta diversity per million T cells fell roughly linearly with age, and a significant reduction was already apparent by age around 44. Total diversity estimates from one million sequenced T cells were considered lower bounds and underestimates. Conclusive comparison of naive and antigen-experienced compartments was prevented by the profiling of bulk unsorted PBMCs. Compared with the aged group, the long-lived group had more naive CD4+ T cells, fewer expanded clones and increased TCR diversity, suggesting age selection. Because donor CMV infection status was unknown, age-related changes in expanded clonotypes were potentially confounded. There was a strong correlation between observed TCR beta diversity and the percentage of naive T cells measured by flow cytometry.

Systemically healthy Caucasian individuals from Russia, about 38 in total and aged 6 to 90 years, were included as donors. Each donor gave around 9.5 milliliters of peripheral blood, collected into EDTA-treated Vacutainer tubes. Ficoll-Paque density-gradient centrifugation was used to isolate PBMCs, with at least 6.5 million per sample. Trizol reagent was used to extract total RNA from PBMCs, with at least 5 micrograms per sample. Naive CD45RAhigh/CD27high T cell percentages were measured by flow cytometry on a PBMC aliquot from every donor. V gives up 5 bases and J gives up 4 bases, and the segment between their germline ends measures 19 bases. The CDR3 spans 16 residues, from the cysteine through the phenylalanine. Only the CDR3 region is kept as DNA, spanning 48 bases read in frame from base 1. CDR1 and CDR2 are drawn from the germline V gene: SGHTA, FQGTGA. Libraries were built with 5' RACE. The reads were generated on an Illumina HiSeq 2500. A second PCR of about 7 to 12 cycles was run with a J-beta primer mix and a sample-barcoded 5' primer. Each TCR beta cDNA molecule received a unique molecular identifier from a template-switch 5' adaptor carrying 12 random nucleotides. Each sample yielded at least 3 million CDR3-containing paired-end reads. The Mint cDNA synthesis kit, primed by a TRBC-specific oligonucleotide, was used to synthesize first-strand cDNA from all RNA. Following uracil-DNA glycosylase treatment, a first 18-cycle PCR with universal primers M1SS and BC2_uni_R was performed on all cDNA. Per the source publication's procedure: Normalization of each sample was performed by random selection of 1 million high-quality reads, each carrying a distinct molecular identifier. Instead of being binned into consensus sequences, reads that shared molecular identifiers were thrown out. MiTCR, run with a Q25 quality threshold and the strictest error-elimination algorithm, handled CDR3 identification, clonotype clustering and error correction. Lower-bound total TCR beta diversity was estimated with a nonparametric unseen species model using Euler transformation. TCRdb applied fastp at Q25 and MiXCR to the public reads, then kept only in-frame beta chains. Rows matching on CDR3 protein sequence are summarized as one entry with the most common DNA and genes. TCRdb's processing, not the authors', yielded these V and J calls. The sample records roughly 860,000 distinct CDR3 sequences, approximately 65% of which are singletons. Roughly 25% of the sample is taken by the ten largest.

This clonotype was counted only a few times. The antigen it binds to is not known. Base qualities are not provided; no much larger clone lies one nucleotide away. The receptor chain draws on TRBV7-3 and TRBJ2-3; the D gene is perhaps TRBD2, from 6 matching bases. Sequenced: blood. The receptor was isolated from a young man in good health. The sequenced DNA is TGTGCCAGCAGCCCAATCGGTGGGGGGATTTCAGATACGCAGTATTTT. Translated, it gives CASSPIGGGISDTQYF.